The 27 T cell receptor beta chains presented below share a single source sample, sequenced in a study of blood T cells in healthy people across ages. Then a second PCR, running about 7 to 11 cycles, was carried out with a sample-barcoded 5' primer and a J-beta primer mix. TCRdb recomputed calls from the 5' RACE reads with MiXCR, one row per CDR3 protein. Found here are approximately 830,000 distinct CDR3 sequences, under 80% of them singletons; the top ten hold around a quarter. Source material: blood. Every receptor here comes from a man aged 30-40 years in good health.

The V gene is TRBV19, the J gene TRBJ2-4; TRBD1 or TRBD2 may be the D gene (5 bases each). With the DNA end fitting TRBJ2-7 better, the J assignment may be wrong. Per the germline V gene, CDR1 is LNHDA and CDR2 is SQIVND (reference sequence). The CDR3 is 14 residues long. The CDR3 bases are TGTGCCAGTAACTCCGGGACGGTCCTCTACGAGCAGTACTTC. Its protein is CASNSGTVLYEQYF.

In this sample, this clonotype turned up a few times. The V gene is TRBV29-1, the J gene TRBJ2-3, with D tentatively TRBD1 (6 bases). Trimming shortened V by 7 bases and J by 5 bases, and 13 bases separated the two germline ends. Germline CDR1 is SQVTM and CDR2 is ANQGSEA. The CDR3 is made up of 12 amino acids. The DNA for the CDR3 is TGCAGCGGACATGGGGGCCGAGATACGCAGTATTTT. Translating gives CSGHGGRDTQYF.

This chain links TRBV29-1 with TRBJ2-1, with 11 bases fitting TRBD2. This CDR3 spans 13 amino acids. CDR1 and CDR2 (germline): SQVTM, ANQGSEA. V was pared by 6 bases and J by 10 bases, with 8 bases of the junction left unmatched. The CDR3 here is CSVISGGAGEQFF. The CDR3 DNA follows: TGCAGCGTCATTAGCGGGGGGGCCGGGGAGCAGTTCTTC.

The CDR3 nucleotides read TGTGCCAGCAGCCCAAGGCCAGCGGTGGGAGATACGCAGTATTTT. Translation: CASSPRPAVGDTQYF. The chain employs TRBV9 and TRBJ2-3, with a possible D match to TRBD2 (5 bases). The ends were cut back, 4 bases at V and 5 bases at J, with 17 bases in the middle. CDR3 length equals 15 residues. Germline V lookup: CDR1 SGDLS, CDR2 YYNGEE.

This clonotype was detected only a few times. This chain uses TRBV4-2 with TRBJ2-1; 14 nucleotides align to TRBD2. In germline, CDR1 is LGHNA, CDR2 YNFKEQ. V lost 1 base, J lost 6 bases, and 5 bases stayed unmatched. CDR3 length: 17 residues. In nucleotides, the CDR3 is TGTGCCAGCAGCCAAGGGGTTGGGACTAGCGGGGGCAATGAGCAGTTCTTC. It is translated as CASSQGVGTSGGNEQFF.

The rearrangement uses TRBV2 and TRBJ2-1; 9 positions match TRBD2. J gave up 5 bases and V 1 base, and 3 bases lay outside the gene matches. This CDR3 contains 15 residues. The germline V gene encodes CDR1 SNHLY and CDR2 FYNNEI. CDR3 bases: TGTGCCAGCAGTGAAGGCGGGGGGGCCAACAATGAGCAGTTCTTC. It yields the protein CASSEGGGANNEQFF.

This clonotype was seen once. The chain carries TRBV7-2 and TRBJ2-3; TRBD2 is a possible D gene (6 bases). In germline, CDR1 is SGHTA, CDR2 FQGNSA. V was shortened by 1 base and J by 0 bases, with 11 bases between the two germline ends. CDR3 length equals 16 residues. The CDR3 is CASSLVASASTDTQYF. CDR3 nucleotides: TGTGCCAGCAGCTTAGTCGCTAGCGCTAGCACAGATACGCAGTATTTT.

This clonotype was seen a few times. This chain uses TRBV7-3 with TRBJ2-3, with 7 positions matching TRBD1. The V segment lost 5 bases and the J segment 4 bases; nucleotides outside the gene matches: 6. The CDR3 is made up of 14 amino acids. Germline CDR1 SGHTA, CDR2 FQGTGA. Here the CDR3 reads CASSDQGDADTQYF. For the CDR3, the DNA is TGTGCCAGCAGCGACCAGGGGGACGCAGATACGCAGTATTTT. Using reference TRBV7-3 and TRBJ2-3 for the parts outside the CDR3, the full variable domain is GAGVSQTPSNKVTEKGKYVELRCDPISGHTALYWYRQSLGQGPEFLIYFQGTGAADDSGLPNDRFFAVRPEGSVSTLKIQRTERGDSAVYLCASSDQGDADTQYFGPGTRLTVL.

This chain uses TRBV27 with TRBJ2-7; D might be TRBD2 (6 bases). Germline V gene sequence: CDR1 MNHEY, CDR2 SMNVEV (reference sequence). V was pared by 2 bases and J by 2 bases, with 13 bases between. CDR3 length equals 15 residues. This CDR3 reads CASSLVAVGTYEQYF. The CDR3 DNA reads as TGTGCCAGCAGTTTAGTAGCGGTCGGCACCTACGAGCAGTACTTC.

The V gene is TRBV20-1, the J gene TRBJ1-5; D gene uncertain. V was cut by 1 base and J by 3 bases, with 4 bases left in between. This CDR3 has 12 amino acids. Germline V gives CDR1 DFQATT, CDR2 SNEGSKA (reference sequence). CDR3 coding DNA: TGCAGTGCTAGAGGTACCAATCAGCCCCAGCATTTT. Protein product: CSARGTNQPQHF.

Concerning this clonotype: Relative to the germline gene, one junction end is altered; a read error may explain this. J is TRBJ2-4 and V is TRBV7-2, with 7 bases lining up with TRBD1. Germline lookup yields CDR1 SGHTA and CDR2 FQGNSA. The CDR3 loop spans 17 amino acids. CDR3 amino acids: CASSTPKGAGLENIRYF. CDR3 nucleotide sequence: TGTGCCAGCAGCACCCCTAAGGGGGCGGGTTTAGAGAACATTCGGTACTTC.

The rearrangement links TRBV20-1 to TRBJ2-3; TRBD2 aligns across 7 bases. CDR1 DFQATT and CDR2 SNEGSKA come from the germline V gene (reference sequence). Trimming removed 3 bases from V and 2 bases from J; junction bases left unmatched: 5. The CDR3 is made up of 14 amino acids. The CDR3 is CSASGGFLTDTQYF. CDR3 nucleotides: TGCAGTGCTAGCGGGGGGTTTCTCACAGATACGCAGTATTTT.

This chain connects TRBV28 to TRBJ2-7, with 7 bases aligning to TRBD1. The CDR3 covers 15 residues. V gave up 6 bases and J gave up 3 bases; unmatched junction bases: 11. The germline CDR1 and CDR2 sequences are MDHEN and SYDVKM. CDR3: CASRPLGQRNYEQYF. The CDR3 region has the DNA TGTGCCAGCAGACCCCTGGGACAGAGAAACTACGAGCAGTACTTC. Combining the CDR3 with reference TRBV28 and TRBJ2-7 gives the whole variable domain DVKVTQSSRYLVKRTGEKVFLECVQDMDHENMFWYRQDPGLGLRLIYFSYDVKMKEKGDIPEGYSVSREKKERFSLILESASTNQTSMYLCASRPLGQRNYEQYFGPGTRLTVT.

This clonotype was recorded at least ten times. The V gene is TRBV12-3 or TRBV12-4, the J gene TRBJ1-6, with TRBD1 matching 9 bases. The length of the CDR3 is 14 residues. V was pared by 5 bases and J by 11 bases, with 7 bases of the junction left unmatched. CDR3 loop: CASSPGQGWAPLHF. The CDR3 DNA sequence: TGTGCCAGCAGTCCCGGACAGGGGTGGGCACCCCTCCACTTT.

The CDR3 DNA reads as TGTGCCAGCAGTGAGGTGACCGGGACAGAGTATAATTCACCCCTCCACTTT. Translating it yields CASSEVTGTEYNSPLHF. V and J are TRBV25-1 and TRBJ1-6, with TRBD1 matching 7 bases. The length of the CDR3 is 17 residues. The germline V gene has CDR1 MGHDK and CDR2 SYGVNS. V lost 3 bases, J lost 4 bases, and 9 bases stayed unmatched. Variable domain in full (rest from reference TRBV25-1 and TRBJ1-6): EADIYQTPRYLVIGTGKKITLECSQTMGHDKMYWYQQDPGMELHLIHYSYGVNSTEKGDLSSESTVSRIRTEHFPLTLESARPSHTSQYLCASSEVTGTEYNSPLHFGNGTRLTVT.

This clonotype was recorded a few times. The chain uses TRBV7-2 and TRBJ2-1; 8 bases are shared with TRBD2. Germline V gives CDR1 SGHTA, CDR2 FQGNSA. V lost 4 bases, J lost 3 bases, and 17 bases stayed unmatched. There are 19 residues in the CDR3. DNA for the CDR3: TGTGCCAGCAGCTCGAGGCGGACTAGCCTTATTAGTGGCTACAATGAGCAGTTCTTC. Translating gives CASSSRRTSLISGYNEQFF.

This clonotype was counted only a few times. This chain joins TRBV7-2 and TRBJ2-3; a possible D gene is TRBD2 (6 bases). Germline V CDR1 and CDR2: SGHTA, FQGNSA. Trimming removed 4 bases at V and 1 base at J, with 12 bases between. There are 15 residues in the CDR3. The CDR3 loop is CASSWGLYGTDTQYF. DNA for the CDR3: TGTGCCAGCAGCTGGGGACTTTACGGCACAGATACGCAGTATTTT.

The chain employs TRBV12-3 or TRBV12-4 and TRBJ2-3; the D gene could be TRBD1 or TRBD2 (5 bases each). This CDR3 region has 13 residues. V was pared by 4 bases and J by 3 bases, with 8 bases between. In DNA, the CDR3 is TGTGCCAGCAGTTCTTGGGGGACAGATACGCAGTATTTT. Translated: CASSSWGTDTQYF.

This sequence joins TRBV6-1 and TRBJ2-3; D perhaps matches TRBD1 (5 bases). V was pared by 4 bases and J by 0 bases, with 14 bases between. Germline lookup yields CDR1 MNHNS and CDR2 SASEGT. This CDR3 region has 16 residues. Here the CDR3 reads CASSVQGTPSTDTQYF. DNA for the CDR3: TGTGCCAGCAGTGTCCAGGGCACCCCTAGCACAGATACGCAGTATTTT.

The chain combines TRBV6-4 with TRBJ2-5, with a tentative D call TRBD1 (6 bases). V shed 8 bases and J shed 1 base, with 20 bases lying between them. The CDR3 spans 16 residues. The germline V gene has CDR1 MRHNA and CDR2 SNTAGT. Here the CDR3 reads CASDPQDRMGQETQYF. The CDR3 nucleotides are TGTGCCAGCGACCCTCAGGACAGAATGGGCCAAGAGACCCAGTACTTC.

This clonotype was observed a few times. The chain has TRBV9 and TRBJ2-6, with 8 bases that match TRBD1. J was trimmed by 2 bases and V by 4 bases; bases with no gene match: 2. This CDR3 has 15 residues. Germline loops: CDR1 SGDLS, CDR2 YYNGEE. CDR3 DNA sequence: TGTGCCAGCAGCAAGACAGGGGCTGGGGCCAACGTCCTGACTTTC. It specifies CASSKTGAGANVLTF.

The chain carries TRBV7-2 and TRBJ2-4; possibly TRBD1 for D (6 bases). The J call is in doubt because the DNA end fits TRBJ2-5 better. In germline, CDR1 is SGHTA, CDR2 FQGNSA. The CDR3 is made up of 15 amino acids. For the CDR3, the DNA is TGTGCCAGCAGCTTAGACGGGACAAAAAAAGAGACCCAGTACTTC. Translating it yields CASSLDGTKKETQYF.

This chain links TRBV5-1 with TRBJ2-5; D unclear. V lost 1 base, J lost 0 bases, and 10 bases lay in between. The length of the CDR3 is 15 residues. Germline-derived CDR1 and CDR2 are SGHRS and YFSETQ. CDR3 sequence reads: CASSLYNGNQETQYF. The CDR3 DNA reads TGCGCCAGCAGCTTGTACAACGGTAACCAAGAGACCCAGTACTTC.

The rearrangement uses TRBV4-2 and TRBJ2-3; no clear D. V lost 7 bases and J 2 bases, leaving 16 bases between the germline ends. Germline V gives CDR1 LGHNA, CDR2 YNFKEQ. The CDR3 has 15 residues. In DNA, the CDR3 is TGTGCCAGCACACCTGAGGTGCAGTCCACAGATACGCAGTATTTT. As protein: CASTPEVQSTDTQYF.

CDR3 in DNA: TGTGCCAGCAGCGTAGCCAGTGGGACTCACTACGAGCAGTACTTC. This encodes CASSVASGTHYEQYF. The chain employs TRBV9 and TRBJ2-7; maybe TRBD2 (6 bases). Per germline, CDR1 SGDLS and CDR2 YYNGEE. Trimming cost V 0 bases and J 3 bases, with 13 bases left between them. The CDR3 runs to 15 residues.

This sequence joins TRBV5-1 and TRBJ2-5, with D possibly matching TRBD1 (6 bases). The CDR3 covers 15 residues. The germline V gene encodes CDR1 SGHRS and CDR2 YFSETQ. V shed 1 base and J shed 2 bases, with 12 bases lying between them. The CDR3 reads CASSLITGLQETQYF. DNA for the CDR3: TGCGCCAGCAGCTTGATTACAGGGCTACAAGAGACCCAGTACTTC.

V is TRBV10-3 and J is TRBJ2-5; tentatively, D is TRBD2 (5 bases). The germline CDR1 and CDR2 sequences are ENHRY and SYGVKD. The CDR3 sequence is 12 residues long. Trimming removed 10 bases at V and 5 bases at J, with 14 bases between. The chain's CDR3 is CATQPGGETQYF. CDR3 DNA sequence: TGTGCCACCCAGCCAGGCGGGGAGACCCAGTACTTC.